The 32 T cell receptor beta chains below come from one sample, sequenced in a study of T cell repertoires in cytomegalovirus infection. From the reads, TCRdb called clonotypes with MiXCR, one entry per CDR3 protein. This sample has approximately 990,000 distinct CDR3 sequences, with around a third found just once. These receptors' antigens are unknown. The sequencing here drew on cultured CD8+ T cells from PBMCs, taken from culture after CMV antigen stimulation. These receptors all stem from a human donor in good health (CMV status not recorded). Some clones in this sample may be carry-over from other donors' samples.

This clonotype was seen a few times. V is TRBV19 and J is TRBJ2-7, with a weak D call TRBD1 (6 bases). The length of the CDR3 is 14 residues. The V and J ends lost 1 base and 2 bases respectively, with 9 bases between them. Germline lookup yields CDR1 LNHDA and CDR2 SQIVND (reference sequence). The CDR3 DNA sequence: TGTGCCAGTAGTATAGGTCAGGGGACCTACGAGCAGTACGTC. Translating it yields CASSIGQGTYEQYV.

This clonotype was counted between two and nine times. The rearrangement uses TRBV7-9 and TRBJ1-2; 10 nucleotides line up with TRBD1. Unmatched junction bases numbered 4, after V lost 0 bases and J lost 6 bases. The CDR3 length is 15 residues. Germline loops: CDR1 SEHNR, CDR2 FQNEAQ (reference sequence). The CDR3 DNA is TGTGCCAGCAGCTTAGCAGGGACAGGGGAACATGGCTACACCTTC. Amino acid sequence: CASSLAGTGEHGYTF.

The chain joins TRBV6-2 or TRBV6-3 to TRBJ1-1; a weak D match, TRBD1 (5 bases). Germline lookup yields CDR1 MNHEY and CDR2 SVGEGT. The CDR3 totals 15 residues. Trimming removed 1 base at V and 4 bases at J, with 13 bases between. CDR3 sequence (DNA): TGTGCCAGCAGTTACTTTAGGGGTGTATCCACTGAAGCTTTCTTT. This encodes CASSYFRGVSTEAFF.

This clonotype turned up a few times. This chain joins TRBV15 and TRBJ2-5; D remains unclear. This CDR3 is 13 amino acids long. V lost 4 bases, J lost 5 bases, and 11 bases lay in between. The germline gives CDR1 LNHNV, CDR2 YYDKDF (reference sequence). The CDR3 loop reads CATSTANLETQYF. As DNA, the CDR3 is TGTGCCACCAGCACCGCTAATTTGGAGACCCAGTACTTC.

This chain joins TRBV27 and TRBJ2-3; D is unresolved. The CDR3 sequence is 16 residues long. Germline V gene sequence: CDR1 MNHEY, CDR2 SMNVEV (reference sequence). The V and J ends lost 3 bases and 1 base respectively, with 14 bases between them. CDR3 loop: CASSLGSPWGTDTQYF. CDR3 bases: TGTGCCAGCAGTTTGGGCAGCCCCTGGGGCACAGATACGCAGTATTTT.

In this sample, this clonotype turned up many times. CDR3 residues: CASGFQGRTLSPLHF. CDR3 bases: TGTGCTAGTGGTTTCCAGGGAAGGACTCTTTCACCCCTCCACTTT. This chain connects TRBV12-5 to TRBJ1-6; possible D gene TRBD1, 5 bases. The ends were cut back, 3 bases at V and 9 bases at J, with 15 bases in the middle. CDR1 is LGHNT, CDR2 FRNRAP, per germline. The CDR3 has 15 amino acids.

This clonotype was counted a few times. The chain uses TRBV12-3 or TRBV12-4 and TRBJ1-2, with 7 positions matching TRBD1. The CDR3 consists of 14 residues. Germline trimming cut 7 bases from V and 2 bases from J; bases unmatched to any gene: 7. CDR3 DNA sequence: TGTGCCAGCAAACTGACAGGGTGGAACTATGGCTACACCTTC. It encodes CASKLTGWNYGYTF.

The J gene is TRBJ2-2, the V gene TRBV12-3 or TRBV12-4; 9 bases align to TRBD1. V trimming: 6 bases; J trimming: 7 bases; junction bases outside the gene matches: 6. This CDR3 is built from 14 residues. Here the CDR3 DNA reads TGTGCCAGCAGCCAACAGGGGGCCGGCGGGGAGCTGTTTTTT. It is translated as CASSQQGAGGELFF.

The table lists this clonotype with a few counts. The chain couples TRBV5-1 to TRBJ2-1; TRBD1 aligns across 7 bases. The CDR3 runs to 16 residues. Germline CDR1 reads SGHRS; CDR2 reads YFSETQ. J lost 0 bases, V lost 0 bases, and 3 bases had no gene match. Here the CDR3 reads CASSLARGYSYNEQFF. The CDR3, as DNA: TGCGCCAGCAGCTTGGCCAGGGGGTACTCCTACAATGAGCAGTTCTTC.

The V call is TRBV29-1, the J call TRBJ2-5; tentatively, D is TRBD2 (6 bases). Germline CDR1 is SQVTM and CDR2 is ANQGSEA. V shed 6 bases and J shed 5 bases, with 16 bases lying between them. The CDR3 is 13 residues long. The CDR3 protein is CSVTGEILETQYF. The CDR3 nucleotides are TGCAGCGTAACGGGGGAGATCCTGGAGACCCAGTACTTC. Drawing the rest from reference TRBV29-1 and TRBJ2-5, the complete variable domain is SAVISQKPSRDICQRGTSLTIQCQVDSQVTMMFWYRQQPGQSLTLIATANQGSEATYESGFVIDKFPISRPNLTFSTLTVSNMSPEDSSIYLCSVTGEILETQYFGPGTRLLVL.

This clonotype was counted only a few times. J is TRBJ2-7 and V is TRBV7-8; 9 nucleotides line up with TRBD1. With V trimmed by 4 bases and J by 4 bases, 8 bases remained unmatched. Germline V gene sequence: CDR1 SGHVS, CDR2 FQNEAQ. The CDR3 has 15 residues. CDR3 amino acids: CASSSGQGIQYEQYF. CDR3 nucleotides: TGTGCCAGCAGCTCGGGACAGGGAATACAATACGAGCAGTACTTC.

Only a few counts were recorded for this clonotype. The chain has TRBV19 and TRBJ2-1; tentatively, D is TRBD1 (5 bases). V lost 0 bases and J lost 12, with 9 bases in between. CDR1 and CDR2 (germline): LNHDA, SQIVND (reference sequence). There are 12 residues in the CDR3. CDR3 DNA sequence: TGTGCCAGTAGTATAGACGGACAAGGGCAGTTCTTC. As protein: CASSIDGQGQFF.

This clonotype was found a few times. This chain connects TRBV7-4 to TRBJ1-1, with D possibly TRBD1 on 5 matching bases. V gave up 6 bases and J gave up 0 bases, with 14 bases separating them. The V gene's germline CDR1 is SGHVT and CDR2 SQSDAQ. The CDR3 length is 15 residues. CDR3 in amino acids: CASRERGLLNTEAFF. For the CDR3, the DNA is TGTGCCAGCAGGGAACGGGGACTCTTGAACACTGAAGCTTTCTTT.

The DNA for the CDR3 is TGTGCCAGCATGTTATCGGGGCAGGGGGGTGGCACTGAAGCTTTCTTT. This sequence encodes CASMLSGQGGGTEAFF. The V gene is TRBV6-5, the J gene TRBJ1-1; 7 bases map to TRBD1. Germline loops: CDR1 MNHEY, CDR2 SVGAGI. This CDR3 region has 16 residues. Trimming removed 7 bases from V and 4 bases from J; junction bases left unmatched: 15.

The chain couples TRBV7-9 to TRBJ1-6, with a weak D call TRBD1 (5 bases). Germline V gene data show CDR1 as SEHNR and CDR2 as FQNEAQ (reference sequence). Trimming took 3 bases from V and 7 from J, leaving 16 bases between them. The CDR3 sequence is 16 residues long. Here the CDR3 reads CASSFTDGGENSPLHF. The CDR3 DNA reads TGTGCCAGCAGCTTCACAGATGGGGGGGAAAATTCACCCCTCCACTTT.

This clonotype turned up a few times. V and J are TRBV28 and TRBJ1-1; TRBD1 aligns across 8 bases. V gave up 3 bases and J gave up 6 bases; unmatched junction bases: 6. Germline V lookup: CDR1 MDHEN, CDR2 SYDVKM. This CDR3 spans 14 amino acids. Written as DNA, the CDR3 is TGTGCCAGCAGTTTTCTCCAGGGGGCTGCTGAAGCTTTCTTT. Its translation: CASSFLQGAAEAFF.

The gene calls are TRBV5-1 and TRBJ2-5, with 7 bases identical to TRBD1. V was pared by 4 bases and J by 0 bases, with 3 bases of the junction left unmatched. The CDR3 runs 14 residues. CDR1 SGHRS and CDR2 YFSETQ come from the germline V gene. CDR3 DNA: TGCGCCAGCAGCGTGGACAGGTACCAAGAGACCCAGTACTTC. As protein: CASSVDRYQETQYF.

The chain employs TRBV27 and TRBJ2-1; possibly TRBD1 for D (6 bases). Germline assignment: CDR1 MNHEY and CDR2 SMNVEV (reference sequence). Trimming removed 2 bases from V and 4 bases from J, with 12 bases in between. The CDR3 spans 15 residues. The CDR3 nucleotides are TGTGCCAGCAGTTTACCCGGACAGCCTTACAATGAGCAGTTCTTC. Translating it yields CASSLPGQPYNEQFF.

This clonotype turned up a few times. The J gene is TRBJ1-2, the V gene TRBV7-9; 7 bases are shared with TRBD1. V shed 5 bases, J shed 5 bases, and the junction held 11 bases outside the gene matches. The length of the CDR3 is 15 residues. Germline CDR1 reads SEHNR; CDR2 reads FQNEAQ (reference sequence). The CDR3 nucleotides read TGTGCCAGCAGCCAGGGACAGTCCAAGAAGTATGGCTACACCTTC. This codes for CASSQGQSKKYGYTF.

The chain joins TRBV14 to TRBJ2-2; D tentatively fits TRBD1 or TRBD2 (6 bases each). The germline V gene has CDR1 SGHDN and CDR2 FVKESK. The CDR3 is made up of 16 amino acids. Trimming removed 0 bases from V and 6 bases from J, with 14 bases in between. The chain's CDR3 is CASSQDTGAWAGELFF. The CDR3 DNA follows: TGTGCCAGCAGCCAAGATACGGGGGCTTGGGCCGGGGAGCTGTTTTTT.

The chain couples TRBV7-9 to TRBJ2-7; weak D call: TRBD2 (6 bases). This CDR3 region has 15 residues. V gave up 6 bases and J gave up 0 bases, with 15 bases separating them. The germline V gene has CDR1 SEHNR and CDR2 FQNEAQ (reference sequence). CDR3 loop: CASSSSRESSYEQYV. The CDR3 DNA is TGTGCCAGCAGTTCAAGTCGGGAGAGCTCCTACGAGCAGTACGTC.

CDR3 bases: TGCAGTGCTAGAGAGCGGGGTTCGCCGGGGGGGTCCTACAATGAGCAGTTCTTC. Translated: CSARERGSPGGSYNEQFF. V is TRBV20-1 and J is TRBJ2-1; 8 bases align to TRBD2. Per germline, CDR1 DFQATT and CDR2 SNEGSKA (reference sequence). V lost 0 bases, J lost 1 base, and 11 bases stayed unmatched. The CDR3 length is 18 residues.

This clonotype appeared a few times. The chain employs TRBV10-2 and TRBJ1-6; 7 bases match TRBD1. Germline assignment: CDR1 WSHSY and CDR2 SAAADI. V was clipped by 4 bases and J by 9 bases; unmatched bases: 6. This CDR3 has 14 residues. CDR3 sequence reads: CASSGTGRSSPLHF. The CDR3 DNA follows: TGCGCCAGCAGTGGGACAGGAAGGTCTTCACCCCTCCACTTT.

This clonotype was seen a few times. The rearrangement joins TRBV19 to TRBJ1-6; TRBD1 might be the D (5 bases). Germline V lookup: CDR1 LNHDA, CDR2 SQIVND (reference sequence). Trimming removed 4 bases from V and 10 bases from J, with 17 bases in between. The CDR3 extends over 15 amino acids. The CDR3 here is CASSTSGYGGSPLHF. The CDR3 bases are TGTGCCAGTAGTACCTCAGGGTATGGAGGGTCACCCCTCCACTTT.

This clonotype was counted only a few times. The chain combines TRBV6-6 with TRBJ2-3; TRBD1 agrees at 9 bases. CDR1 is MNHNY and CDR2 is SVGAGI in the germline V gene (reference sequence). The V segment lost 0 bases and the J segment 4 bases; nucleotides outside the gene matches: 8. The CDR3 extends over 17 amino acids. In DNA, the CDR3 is TGTGCCAGCAGTTACTCGTGGGGACAGGGCGGACCAGATACGCAGTATTTT. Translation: CASSYSWGQGGPDTQYF.

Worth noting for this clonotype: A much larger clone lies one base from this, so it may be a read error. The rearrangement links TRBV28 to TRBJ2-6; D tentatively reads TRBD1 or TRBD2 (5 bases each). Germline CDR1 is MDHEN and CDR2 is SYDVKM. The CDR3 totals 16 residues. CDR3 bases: TGTGCCAACAGTTCCCCCTGGGGGTCTGGGGCCAACGTCCTGACTTTC. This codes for CANSSPWGSGANVLTF. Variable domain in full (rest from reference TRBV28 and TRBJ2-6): DVKVTQSSRYLVKRTGEKVFLECVQDMDHENMFWYRQDPGLGLRLIYFSYDVKMKEKGDIPEGYSVSREKKERFSLILESASTNQTSMYLCANSSPWGSGANVLTFGAGSRLTVL.

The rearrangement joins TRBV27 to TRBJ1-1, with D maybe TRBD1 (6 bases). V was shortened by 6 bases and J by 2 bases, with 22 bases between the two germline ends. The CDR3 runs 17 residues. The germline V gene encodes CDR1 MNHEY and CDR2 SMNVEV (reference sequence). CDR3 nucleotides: TGTGCCAGCAGCCTTGATTGGGGGGCTGGCGCCAACACTGAAGCTTTCTTT. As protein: CASSLDWGAGANTEAFF.

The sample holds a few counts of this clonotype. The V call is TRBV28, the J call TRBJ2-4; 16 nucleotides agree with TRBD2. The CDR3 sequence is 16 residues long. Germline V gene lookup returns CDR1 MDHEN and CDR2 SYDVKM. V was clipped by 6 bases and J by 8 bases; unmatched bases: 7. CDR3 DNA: TGTGCCAGCAGCCCGGGACTAGCGGGGGGGCTTGACATTCAGTACTTC. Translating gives CASSPGLAGGLDIQYF.

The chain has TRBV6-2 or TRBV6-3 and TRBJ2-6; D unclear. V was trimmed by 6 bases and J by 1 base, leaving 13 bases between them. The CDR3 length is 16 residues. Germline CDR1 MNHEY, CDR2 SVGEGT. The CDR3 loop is CASSYGGISGANVLTF. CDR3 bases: TGTGCCAGCAGCTACGGTGGGATATCTGGGGCCAACGTCCTGACTTTC.

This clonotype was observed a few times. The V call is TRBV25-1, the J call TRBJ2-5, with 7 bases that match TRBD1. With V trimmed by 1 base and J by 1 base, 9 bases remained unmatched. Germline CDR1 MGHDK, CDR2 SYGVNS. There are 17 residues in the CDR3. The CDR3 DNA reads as TGTGCCAGCAGTGAATCGATTTCACAGGGGTTCCAAGAGACCCAGTACTTC. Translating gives CASSESISQGFQETQYF.

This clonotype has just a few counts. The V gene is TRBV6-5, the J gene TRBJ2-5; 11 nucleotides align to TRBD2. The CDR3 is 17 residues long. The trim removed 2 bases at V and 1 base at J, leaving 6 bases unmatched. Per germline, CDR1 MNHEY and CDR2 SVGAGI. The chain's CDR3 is CASSYKGSGGAQETQYF. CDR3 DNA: TGTGCCAGCAGTTACAAGGGTAGCGGGGGGGCCCAAGAGACCCAGTACTTC.

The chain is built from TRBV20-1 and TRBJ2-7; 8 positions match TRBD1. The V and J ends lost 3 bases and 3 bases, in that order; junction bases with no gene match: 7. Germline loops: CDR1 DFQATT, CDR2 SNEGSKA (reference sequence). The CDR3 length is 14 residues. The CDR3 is CSAREDRVGYEQYF. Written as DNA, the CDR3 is TGCAGTGCTAGGGAGGACAGGGTGGGCTACGAGCAGTACTTC.